Detailed here is one T cell receptor (beta chain). Its specificity is unknown. With 5 bases removed from V and 4 bases from J, the gap between germline ends came to 11 bases. This CDR3 comprises 14 residues. Germline lookup yields CDR1 SGHNT and CDR2 YENEEA. HIV-negative, healthy adults without recent acute infections or vaccinations were the donors. This specimen comes from a study of shared clonotypes between healthy human individuals. Whole-study results and caveats: With four donors compared, around 5.4% of naive CD4 clonotypes were shared. Sampling used blood alone; tissue repertoires probably differ. Naive subsets typically showed greater estimated richness than memory subsets.

The table came from immunoSEQ multiplex PCR; TCRdb's copy has only in-frame clones and leaves some out. Counted here are about 2.4 million clones, roughly 93% occurring once; the ten biggest clones make up approximately 0.36%. This sequence joins TRBV11-3 and TRBJ1-4; possible D gene TRBD1, 5 bases. The specimen sequenced was naive CD4+ T cells from PBMCs. Subset reported: CD45RA+ positively selected. This clonotype originated in a man between 18 and 29 years old in good health. Some clones in this sample may be carry-over from other donors' samples. CDR3 sequence reads: CASSPPGNNEKLFF. The CDR3 DNA sequence: TGTGCCAGCAGCCCCCCAGGGAATAATGAAAAACTGTTTTTT. The full variable domain, rest sourced from reference TRBV11-3 and TRBJ1-4, is EAGVVQSPRYKIIEKKQPVAFWCNPISGHNTLYWYLQNLGQGPELLIRYENEEAVDDSQLPKDRFSAERLKGVDSTLKIQPAELGDSAVYLCASSPPGNNEKLFFGSGTQLSVL.